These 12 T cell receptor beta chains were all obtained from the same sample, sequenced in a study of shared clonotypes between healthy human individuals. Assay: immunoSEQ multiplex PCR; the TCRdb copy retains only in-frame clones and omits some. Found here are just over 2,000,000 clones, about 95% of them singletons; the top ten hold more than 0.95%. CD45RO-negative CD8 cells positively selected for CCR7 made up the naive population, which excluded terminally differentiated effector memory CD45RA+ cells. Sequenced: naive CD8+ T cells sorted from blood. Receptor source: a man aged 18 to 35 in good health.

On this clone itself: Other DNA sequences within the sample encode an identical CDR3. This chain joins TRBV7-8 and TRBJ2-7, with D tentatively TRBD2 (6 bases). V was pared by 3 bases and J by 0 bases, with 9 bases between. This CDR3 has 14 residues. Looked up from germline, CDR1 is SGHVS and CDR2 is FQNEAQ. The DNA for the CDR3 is TGTGCCAGCAGCTTGGGCGGGAACTCCTACGAGCAGTACTTC. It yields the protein CASSLGGNSYEQYF. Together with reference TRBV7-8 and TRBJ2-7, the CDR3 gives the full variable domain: GAGVSQSPRYKVAKRGQDVALRCDPISGHVSLFWYQQALGQGPEFLTYFQNEAQLDKSGLPSDRFFAERPEGSVSTLKIQRTQQEDSAVYLCASSLGGNSYEQYFGPGTRLTVT.

This CDR3 is CASTEEGELFF. For the CDR3, the DNA is TGCGCCAGCACGGAGGAGGGGGAGCTGTTTTTT. The J gene is TRBJ2-2, the V gene TRBV10-2, with D possibly TRBD2 on 5 matching bases. This CDR3 region has 11 residues. The V gene lost 7 bases and the J gene lost 8 bases, with 8 bases spanning the gap. Germline CDR1 and CDR2: WSHSY and SAAADI.

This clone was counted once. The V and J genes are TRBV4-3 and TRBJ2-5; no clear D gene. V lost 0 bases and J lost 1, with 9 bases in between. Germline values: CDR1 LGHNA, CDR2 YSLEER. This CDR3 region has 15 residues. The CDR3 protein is CASSQDFVSQETQYF. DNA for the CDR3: TGCGCCAGCAGCCAAGACTTCGTCAGCCAAGAGACCCAGTACTTC.

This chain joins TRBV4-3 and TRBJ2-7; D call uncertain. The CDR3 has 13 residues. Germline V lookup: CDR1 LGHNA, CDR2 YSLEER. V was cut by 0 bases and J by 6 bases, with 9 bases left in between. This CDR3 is CASSQEGWGEQYF. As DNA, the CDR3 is TGCGCCAGCAGCCAAGAGGGGTGGGGCGAGCAGTACTTC.

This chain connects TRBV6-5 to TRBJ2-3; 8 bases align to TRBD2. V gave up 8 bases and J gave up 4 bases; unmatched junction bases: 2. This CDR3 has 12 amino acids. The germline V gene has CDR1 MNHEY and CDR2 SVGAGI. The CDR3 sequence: CASGSGADTQYF. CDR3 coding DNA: TGTGCCAGCGGTAGCGGGGCAGATACGCAGTATTTT.

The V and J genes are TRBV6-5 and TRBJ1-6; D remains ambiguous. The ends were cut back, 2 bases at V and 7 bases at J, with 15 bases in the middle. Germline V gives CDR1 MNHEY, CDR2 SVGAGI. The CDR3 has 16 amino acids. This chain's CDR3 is CASSYPPERPNSPLHF. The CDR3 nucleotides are TGTGCCAGCAGTTACCCCCCGGAACGGCCGAATTCACCCCTCCACTTT.

CDR3 nucleotide sequence: TGTGCCAGCAGCCCAGAACAGGGGGGGTTCTACAATGAGCAGTTCTTC. This gives the protein CASSPEQGGFYNEQFF. The chain employs TRBV5-6 and TRBJ2-1; possible D gene TRBD1, 8 bases. V lost 4 bases to trimming and J lost 3 bases, with 17 bases between them. From germline, CDR1 is SGHDT and CDR2 YYEEEE. The CDR3 spans 16 residues.

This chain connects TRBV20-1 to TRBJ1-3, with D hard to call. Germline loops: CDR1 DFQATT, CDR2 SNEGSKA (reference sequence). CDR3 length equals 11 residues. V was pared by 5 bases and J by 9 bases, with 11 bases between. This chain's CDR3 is CSAQEMVTIYF. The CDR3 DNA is TGCAGTGCTCAAGAGATGGTCACCATATATTTT.

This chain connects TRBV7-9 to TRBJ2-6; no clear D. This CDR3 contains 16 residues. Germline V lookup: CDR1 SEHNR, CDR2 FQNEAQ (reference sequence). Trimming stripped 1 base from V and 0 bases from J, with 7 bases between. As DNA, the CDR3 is TGTGCCAGCAGCTTAGGGGGTCTCTCTGGGGCCAACGTCCTGACTTTC. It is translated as CASSLGGLSGANVLTF.

The DNA of the CDR3 is TGTGCCAGCAGCCTTTACCCCCTGACTAGCGGGAGAGCCCAAGAGACCCAGTACTTC. Residues: CASSLYPLTSGRAQETQYF. The rearrangement links TRBV7-9 to TRBJ2-5, with 12 bases matching TRBD2. Trimming took 5 bases from V and 1 from J; bases not matched to a gene: 14. Germline V lookup: CDR1 SEHNR, CDR2 FQNEAQ (reference sequence). The CDR3 contains 19 residues.

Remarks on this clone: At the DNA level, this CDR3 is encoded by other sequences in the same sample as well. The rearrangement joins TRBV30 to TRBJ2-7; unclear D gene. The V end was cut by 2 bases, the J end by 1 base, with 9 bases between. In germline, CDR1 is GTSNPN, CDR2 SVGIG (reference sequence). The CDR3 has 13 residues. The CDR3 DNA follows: TGTGCCTGGAGTTTAGGCAGTTCCTACGAGCAGTACTTC. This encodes CAWSLGSSYEQYF.

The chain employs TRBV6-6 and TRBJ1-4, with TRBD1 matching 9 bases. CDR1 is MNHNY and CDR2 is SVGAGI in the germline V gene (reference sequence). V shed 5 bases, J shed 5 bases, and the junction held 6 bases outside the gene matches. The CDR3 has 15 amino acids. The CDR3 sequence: CASSANRGPNEKLFF. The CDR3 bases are TGTGCCAGCAGTGCAAACAGGGGGCCGAATGAAAAACTGTTTTTT.